This T cell receptor beta chain is drawn from a study of blood T cell repertoires in COVID-19. Germline trimming cut 1 base from V and 8 bases from J; bases unmatched to any gene: 13. CDR3 length: 16 residues. Germline CDR1 and CDR2: SGHTA and FQGNSA. Using immunoSEQ multiplex PCR, the repertoire was profiled, and TCRdb retains in-frame clones only, with some absent. Altogether around 300,000 clones are present, roughly 85% being singletons, with the ten largest covering about 11%. The receptor was isolated from a woman in her 70s with acute or convalescent COVID-19. The chain employs TRBV7-2 and TRBJ1-2, with 7 bases fitting TRBD1. Sequencing was carried out using peripheral blood. The CDR3 reads CASSLEGAAARKGYTF. As DNA, the CDR3 is TGTGCCAGCAGCTTAGAGGGGGCGGCCGCCCGGAAAGGCTACACCTTC.